What follows describes a single TCR beta chain. Its target is not known. The PCR was carried out with 60 Vbeta primers and 13 Jbeta primers. TCRdb's table, derived via immunoSEQ multiplex PCR, lists solely in-frame clones and lacks some. The sample lists about 200,000 clones, around 73% occurring once. Per the germline V gene, CDR1 is KGHSH and CDR2 is LQKENI. V was cut by 5 bases and J by 4 bases, with 9 bases left in between. CDR3 length: 13 amino acids. This sample was taken from a study of cytomegalovirus exposure and HLA in healthy donors. Study-level findings and limits: Sequence variants that were highly shared formed a cluster that was likely a sequencing artifact. Later analysis identified a missense DCLRE1C variant that was linked to TCR beta V- and J-gene trimming.

This chain connects TRBV18 to TRBJ1-5; D is possibly TRBD1 (5 bases). This receptor was identified in a male donor in good health and CMV-seronegative. Material: PBMCs. The CDR3 region has the DNA TGTGCCAGCTCATCCAAGGGGAATCAGCCCCAGCATTTT. Protein: CASSSKGNQPQHF.